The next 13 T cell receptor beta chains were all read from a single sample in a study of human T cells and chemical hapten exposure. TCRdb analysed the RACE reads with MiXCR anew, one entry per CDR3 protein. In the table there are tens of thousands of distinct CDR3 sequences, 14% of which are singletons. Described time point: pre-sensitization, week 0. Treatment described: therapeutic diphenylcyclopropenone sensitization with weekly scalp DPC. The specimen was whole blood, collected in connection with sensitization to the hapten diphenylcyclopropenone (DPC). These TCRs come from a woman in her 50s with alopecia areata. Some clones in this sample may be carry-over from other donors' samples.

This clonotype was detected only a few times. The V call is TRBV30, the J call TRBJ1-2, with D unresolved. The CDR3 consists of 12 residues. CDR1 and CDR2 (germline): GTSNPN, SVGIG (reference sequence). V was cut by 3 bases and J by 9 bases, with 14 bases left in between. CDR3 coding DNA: TGTGCCTGGAGCGTCGGGATCTGGAGCTACACCTTC. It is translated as CAWSVGIWSYTF.

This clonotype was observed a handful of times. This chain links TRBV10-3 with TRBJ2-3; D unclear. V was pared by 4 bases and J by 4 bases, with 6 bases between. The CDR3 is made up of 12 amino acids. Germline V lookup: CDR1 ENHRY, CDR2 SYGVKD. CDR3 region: CAISGPSDTQYF. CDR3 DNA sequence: TGTGCCATCAGTGGCCCTTCAGATACGCAGTATTTT.

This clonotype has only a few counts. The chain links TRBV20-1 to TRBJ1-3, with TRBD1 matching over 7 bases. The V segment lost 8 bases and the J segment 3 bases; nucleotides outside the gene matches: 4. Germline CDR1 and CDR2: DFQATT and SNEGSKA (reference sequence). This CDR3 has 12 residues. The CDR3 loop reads CSPTGVGNTIYF. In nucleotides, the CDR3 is TGCAGTCCCACAGGGGTTGGAAACACCATATATTTT.

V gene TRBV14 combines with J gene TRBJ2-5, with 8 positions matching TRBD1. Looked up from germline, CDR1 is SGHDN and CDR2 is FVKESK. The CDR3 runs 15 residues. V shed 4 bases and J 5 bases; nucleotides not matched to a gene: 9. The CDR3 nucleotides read TGTGCCAGCAGCCTCCCAGGGGGCGCGGGGGAGACCCAGTACTTC. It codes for CASSLPGGAGETQYF.

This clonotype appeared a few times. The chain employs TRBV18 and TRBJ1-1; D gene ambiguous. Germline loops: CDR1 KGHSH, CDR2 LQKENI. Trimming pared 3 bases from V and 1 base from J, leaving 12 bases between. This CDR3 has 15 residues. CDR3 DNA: TGTGCCAGCTCACCGAACAGAAAGGAGAACACTGAAGCTTTCTTT. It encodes CASSPNRKENTEAFF.

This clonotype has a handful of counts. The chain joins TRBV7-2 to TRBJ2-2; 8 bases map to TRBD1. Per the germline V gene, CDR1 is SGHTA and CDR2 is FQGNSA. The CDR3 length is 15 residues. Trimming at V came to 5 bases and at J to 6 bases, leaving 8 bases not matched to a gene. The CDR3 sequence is CASSIQGALAGELFF. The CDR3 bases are TGTGCCAGCAGCATTCAGGGGGCGCTCGCCGGGGAGCTGTTTTTT. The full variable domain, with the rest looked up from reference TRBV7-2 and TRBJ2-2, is GAGVSQSPSNKVTEKGKDVELRCDPISGHTALYWYRQSLGQGLEFLIYFQGNSAPDKSGLPSDRFSAERTGGSVSTLTIQRTQQEDSAVYLCASSIQGALAGELFFGEGSRLTVL.

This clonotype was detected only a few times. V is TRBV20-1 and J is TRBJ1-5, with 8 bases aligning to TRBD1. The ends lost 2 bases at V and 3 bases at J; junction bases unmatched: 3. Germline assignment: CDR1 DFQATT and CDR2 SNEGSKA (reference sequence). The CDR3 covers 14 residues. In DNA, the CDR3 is TGCAGTGCTAGACAGGGGGCTATCAATCAGCCCCAGCATTTT. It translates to CSARQGAINQPQHF.

In DNA form, the CDR3 reads TGTGCCAGCTTAGCGGGAGGAGTATCCTACAATGAGCAGTTCTTC. This gives the protein CASLAGGVSYNEQFF. The rearrangement uses TRBV7-2 and TRBJ2-1, with 10 bases identical to TRBD2. CDR1 is SGHTA, CDR2 FQGNSA, per germline. CDR3 length equals 15 residues. V lost 8 bases and J lost 1; bases outside the gene matches: 5.

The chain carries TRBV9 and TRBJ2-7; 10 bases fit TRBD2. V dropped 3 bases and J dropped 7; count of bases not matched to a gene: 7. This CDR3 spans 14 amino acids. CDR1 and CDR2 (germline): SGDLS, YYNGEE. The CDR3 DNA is TGTGCCAGCAGCGAACTAGCGGGACTTGGTGAGCAGTACTTC. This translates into CASSELAGLGEQYF.

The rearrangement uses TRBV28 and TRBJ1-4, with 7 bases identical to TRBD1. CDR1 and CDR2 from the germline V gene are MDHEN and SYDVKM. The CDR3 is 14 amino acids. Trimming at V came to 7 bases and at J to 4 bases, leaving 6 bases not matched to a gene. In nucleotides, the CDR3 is TGTGCCAGCACCATGACAGGGTTTAATGAAAAACTGTTTTTT. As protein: CASTMTGFNEKLFF. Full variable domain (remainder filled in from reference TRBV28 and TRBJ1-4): DVKVTQSSRYLVKRTGEKVFLECVQDMDHENMFWYRQDPGLGLRLIYFSYDVKMKEKGDIPEGYSVSREKKERFSLILESASTNQTSMYLCASTMTGFNEKLFFGSGTQLSVL.

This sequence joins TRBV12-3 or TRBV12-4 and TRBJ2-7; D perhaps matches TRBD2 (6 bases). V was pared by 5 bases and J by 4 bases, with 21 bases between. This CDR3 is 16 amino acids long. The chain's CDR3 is CASSAPLVRGGYEQYF. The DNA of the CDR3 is TGTGCCAGCAGTGCTCCACTAGTGAGGGGAGGATACGAGCAGTACTTC.

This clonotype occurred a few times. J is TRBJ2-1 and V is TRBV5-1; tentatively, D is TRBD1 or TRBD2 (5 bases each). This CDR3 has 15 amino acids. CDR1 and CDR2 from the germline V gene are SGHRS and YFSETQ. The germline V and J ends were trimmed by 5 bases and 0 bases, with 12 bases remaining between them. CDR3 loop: CASRARDGSYNEQFF. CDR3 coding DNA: TGCGCCAGCAGGGCCCGGGACGGCTCCTACAATGAGCAGTTCTTC.

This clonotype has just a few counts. CDR3 in DNA: TGTGCCAGCAGTAACCGGGACAGGCCCTCCTACGAGCAGTACTTC. Its translation is CASSNRDRPSYEQYF. The V call is TRBV28, the J call TRBJ2-7, with 8 positions matching TRBD1. The CDR3 is made up of 15 amino acids. V shed 5 bases and J 0 bases; nucleotides not matched to a gene: 6. CDR1 is MDHEN and CDR2 is SYDVKM in the germline V gene.